This TCR beta chain was sequenced in a study of OX40 agonist ivuxolimab in advanced cancers. At the level of the study: Patients were given ivuxolimab, an antibody that agonizes OX40 (CD134). A male proportion of just over 80% was recorded, with mean age approximately 56 years and range roughly 20 to 85.

Overall study findings and caveats: On average, a greater number of expanded clones characterised CD8+ T cells relative to CD4+. Clonal expansion among partial responders at 0.1-3.0 mg/kg ranked near the lowest.

The CDR3 is 13 amino acids. V gave up 4 bases and J gave up 1 base, with 7 bases separating them. The germline gives CDR1 SNHLY, CDR2 FYNNEI. This clone turned up a few times. Its antigen is unidentified. Using immunoSEQ multiplex PCR, the repertoire was profiled, and TCRdb retains in-frame clones only, with some absent. Of about 98,000 clones listed, 87% were seen once; the top ten hold under 0.55%. The input for sequencing was CD4+ or CD8+ T cells sorted from blood, taken in a trial of the OX40 agonist ivuxolimab. The V gene is TRBV2, the J gene TRBJ1-1; no clear D gene. This sequence was found in an adult with an advanced solid tumor such as melanoma, head and neck, liver or kidney cancer. The CDR3 reads CASSVKENTEAFF. The DNA for the CDR3 is TGTGCCAGCAGTGTGAAGGAGAACACTGAAGCTTTCTTT. Based on the CDR3 plus reference TRBV2 and TRBJ1-1, the full variable domain is EPEVTQTPSHQVTQMGQEVILRCVPISNHLYFYWYRQILGQKVEFLVSFYNNEISEKSEIFDDQFSVERPDGSNFTLKIRSTKLEDSAMYFCASSVKENTEAFFGQGTRLTVV.